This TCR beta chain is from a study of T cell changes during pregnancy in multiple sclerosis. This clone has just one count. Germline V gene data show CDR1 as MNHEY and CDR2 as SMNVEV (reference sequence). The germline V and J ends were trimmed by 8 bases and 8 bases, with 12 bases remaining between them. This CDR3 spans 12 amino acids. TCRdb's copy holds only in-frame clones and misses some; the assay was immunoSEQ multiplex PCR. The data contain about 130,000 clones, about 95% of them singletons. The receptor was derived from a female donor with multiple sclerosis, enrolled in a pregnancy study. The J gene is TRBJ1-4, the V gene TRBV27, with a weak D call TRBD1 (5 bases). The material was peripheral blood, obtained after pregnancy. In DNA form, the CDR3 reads TGTGCCAGCGCTCATCGGGGGGAAAAACTGTTTTTT. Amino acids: CASAHRGEKLFF. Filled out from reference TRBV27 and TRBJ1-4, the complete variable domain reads EAQVTQNPRYLITVTGKKLTVTCSQNMNHEYMSWYRQDPGLGLRQIYYSMNVEVTDKGDVPEGYKVSRKEKRNFPLILESPSPNQTSLYFCASAHRGEKLFFGSGTQLSVL.